These T cell receptor beta chains were read from a single sample in a study of blood T cell repertoires in COVID-19. The assay was immunoSEQ multiplex PCR, and TCRdb's table has in-frame clones only and misses some. Among 150,000 to 200,000 clones listed, around 89% were seen once. What was sequenced was peripheral blood. Receptors were obtained from a man aged 35 to 55 with active or convalescent COVID-19. Both conserved end residues are part of each CDR3. The D gene is left open where the match is weak. Clone size appears in some rows only: once, few, many, or a class for an expanded clone.

size | length | J | V | D | DNA | CDR3
. | 15 | TRBJ1-5 | TRBV27 | TRBD1 | TGTGCCAGCAGTCCGAGGGACAGGTTGCTTCAGCCCCAGCATTTT | CASSPRDRLLQPQHF
. | 16 | TRBJ1-5 | TRBV27 | TRBD1 | TGTGCCAGCAGCAGAGACGGGACAGGGGTGTCTCAGCCCCAGCATTTT | CASSRDGTGVSQPQHF
. | 23 | TRBJ2-2 | TRBV15 | . | TGTGCCACCAGCGGTGGGGGAGGAGGGGGCTTTATTTCTTGTATCCTCGGGACCGGGGAGCTGTTTTTT | CATSGGGGGGFISCILGTGELFF
. | 12 | TRBJ1-4 | TRBV2 | . | TGTGCCAGTCAGGGAGGGGAGGAAAAACTGTTTTTT | CASQGGEEKLFF
. | 17 | TRBJ2-3 | TRBV19 | . | TGTGCCAGTAGTACCCCTCCGGACAGTATTTTCACAGATACGCAGTATTTT | CASSTPPDSIFTDTQYF
. | 15 | TRBJ1-1 | TRBV28 | . | TGTGCCAGCAGTTTACGTCGGGCGAGCGGCACTGAAGCTTTCTTT | CASSLRRASGTEAFF
. | 15 | TRBJ1-5 | TRBV5-4 | TRBD1 | TGTGCCAGCAGCTTGTCCGGGACAGGGTCGCAGCCCCAGCATTTT | CASSLSGTGSQPQHF
. | 14 | TRBJ2-1 | TRBV5-1 | . | TGCGCCAGCAGCTTCGATGCAGGATACAATGAGCAGTTCTTC | CASSFDAGYNEQFF
. | 17 | TRBJ1-4 | TRBV7-8 | TRBD1 | TGTGCCAGCAGCTTACAAACAATTGGGACAGGGGATGAAAAACTGTTTTTT | CASSLQTIGTGDEKLFF
. | 16 | TRBJ2-3 | TRBV18 | TRBD2 | TGTGCCAGCTCACCAAACGAGCGGGGGGACACAGATACGCAGTATTTT | CASSPNERGDTDTQYF
. | 15 | TRBJ1-6 | TRBV3-1/TRBV3-2 | TRBD1 | TGTGCCAGCAGCCCACCGACAGGGGACTCGACACCCCTCCACTTT | CASSPPTGDSTPLHF
. | 14 | TRBJ1-5 | TRBV6-1 | . | TGTGCCAGCAGTGAAGGGGGAGGCAATCAGCCCCAGCATTTT | CASSEGGGNQPQHF
. | 14 | TRBJ1-5 | TRBV7-2 | . | TGTGCCAGCAGCCGCGGGGGGAGCAATCAGCCCCAGCATTTT | CASSRGGSNQPQHF
. | 16 | TRBJ1-4 | TRBV7-8 | TRBD1 | TGTGCCAGCAGCTTAGACGGGACAGGGGCTAATGAAAAACTGTTTTTT | CASSLDGTGANEKLFF
. | 14 | TRBJ2-7 | TRBV7-9 | TRBD1 | TGTGCCAGCAGCCCTAGGGACAGGGAATACGAGCAGTACTTC | CASSPRDREYEQYF
. | 16 | TRBJ2-7 | TRBV11-2 | TRBD2 | TGTGCCAGCAGCCGAATCGGGACTAGTAACTTATACGAGCAGTACTTC | CASSRIGTSNLYEQYF
. | 13 | TRBJ2-4 | TRBV5-6 | . | TGTGCCAGCAGCTTGTTGGGGCCGAACATTCAGTACTTC | CASSLLGPNIQYF
. | 13 | TRBJ2-7 | TRBV19 | TRBD2 | TGTGCCAGTAGTCCGCGGGGGACCTACGAGCAGTACTTC | CASSPRGTYEQYF
. | 16 | TRBJ1-1 | TRBV10-3 | TRBD1 | TGTGCCATCAGTCCTAGACAGGGGGAAATGAACACTGAAGCTTTCTTT | CAISPRQGEMNTEAFF
. | 14 | TRBJ2-7 | TRBV6-6 | . | TGTGCCAGCAGTCCCCTAATGTTGTCCTACGAGCAGTACTTC | CASSPLMLSYEQYF
. | 14 | TRBJ2-7 | TRBV7-2 | . | TGTGCCAGCAGCTTAGTGGGCAGGGGTCCCGAGCAGTACTTC | CASSLVGRGPEQYF
. | 14 | TRBJ2-7 | TRBV9 | . | TGTGCCAGCAGCGTAGGTGGGGAGAACTACGAGCAGTACTTC | CASSVGGENYEQYF
. | 14 | TRBJ1-2 | TRBV2 | . | TGTGCCAGCAGTGGGAGGGGTGGGTACTATGGCTACACCTTC | CASSGRGGYYGYTF
. | 15 | TRBJ1-5 | TRBV10-1 | TRBD1 | TGCGCCAGCAGTGAGTCGACAGGGCAAAATCAGCCCCAGCATTTT | CASSESTGQNQPQHF
. | 15 | TRBJ2-2 | TRBV11-1 | TRBD1 | TGTGCCAGCACCCGAGACAACAGGGGTACCGGGGAGCTGTTTTTT | CASTRDNRGTGELFF
. | 13 | TRBJ2-7 | TRBV28 | TRBD1 | TGTGCCATACGACAGGGAGTCTCCTACGAGCAGTACTTC | CAIRQGVSYEQYF
. | 15 | TRBJ1-6 | TRBV10-3 | . | TGTGCCATCAGTGAGACGGGACATTATCAATCACCCCTCCACTTT | CAISETGHYQSPLHF
. | 17 | TRBJ2-1 | TRBV5-1 | . | TGCGCCAGCAGCTTGGGGGTAGCTAGCCCCTCCTACAATGAGCAGTTCTTC | CASSLGVASPSYNEQFF
. | 11 | TRBJ1-2 | TRBV10-1 | . | TGCGCCAGCAGTGGAGATTATGGCTACACCTTC | CASSGDYGYTF
. | 14 | TRBJ1-1 | TRBV11-2 | . | TGTGCCAGCAGCTGGGGGACAAAGACAACTGAAGCTTTCTTT | CASSWGTKTTEAFF
. | 12 | TRBJ2-1 | TRBV29-1 | TRBD2 | TGCAGCGTTGAGGGACTAGCGGGGGAGCAGTTCTTC | CSVEGLAGEQFF
. | 15 | TRBJ2-7 | TRBV5-1 | TRBD1 | TGCGCCAGCAGCTTCACCGGGACAGGGATCGGCGAGCAGTACTTC | CASSFTGTGIGEQYF
. | 14 | TRBJ1-2 | TRBV6-5 | . | TGTGCCAGCAGTTACTCGGCAGGGACATCAGGCTACACCTTC | CASSYSAGTSGYTF
. | 13 | TRBJ1-2 | TRBV28 | . | TGTGCCAGCAGTTTGACCCCTCAGGGTGGCTACACCTTC | CASSLTPQGGYTF
. | 13 | TRBJ1-5 | TRBV2 | TRBD1 | TGTGCCAGCAGGGACACAGGGGGGCAGCCCCAGCATTTT | CASRDTGGQPQHF
. | 13 | TRBJ1-5 | TRBV6-5 | . | TGTGCCAGCAGTTCTCGGGGAAATAAGCCCCAGCATTTT | CASSSRGNKPQHF
. | 18 | TRBJ2-3 | TRBV7-2 | TRBD2 | TGTGCCAGCAGCTTAGTTGCGGGGGGGACTCCTAGCACAGATACGCAGTATTTT | CASSLVAGGTPSTDTQYF
. | 14 | TRBJ1-4 | TRBV7-9 | . | TGTGCCAGCAGCTTGGACAGCTATAATGAAAAACTGTTTTTT | CASSLDSYNEKLFF
. | 15 | TRBJ1-1 | TRBV14 | . | TGTGCCAGCAGCCAAGAAGGGGCTTTGGGCACTGAAGCTTTCTTT | CASSQEGALGTEAFF
. | 17 | TRBJ2-2 | TRBV27 | TRBD1 | TGTGCCAGCAGTTTATTGGGGCAGGGGGTGAACACCGGGGAGCTGTTTTTT | CASSLLGQGVNTGELFF
. | 14 | TRBJ2-2 | TRBV24-1 | . | TGTGCCACCAGTGACTCCGGGACATATGTTGGGCTGTTTTTT | CATSDSGTYVGLFF
. | 15 | TRBJ2-7 | TRBV28 | TRBD1 | TGTGCCAGCATAAGCCCGGGACAGCAAACCTACGAGCAGTACTTC | CASISPGQQTYEQYF
. | 14 | TRBJ2-7 | TRBV6-1 | . | TGTGCCAGCAGTGAAGCATACGTCGGCTACGAGCAGTACTTC | CASSEAYVGYEQYF
few | 13 | TRBJ1-2 | TRBV7-2 | . | TGTGCCAGCAGCTTAGGGCAGGGAATTAGCTACACCTTC | CASSLGQGISYTF
. | 15 | TRBJ2-3 | TRBV24-1 | TRBD1 | TGTGCCACCAGCCCCAGGACAGGAAGCACAGATACGCAGTATTTT | CATSPRTGSTDTQYF
few | 13 | TRBJ1-1 | TRBV12-5 | . | TGTGCTAGTGGCTCGAAACCGGGGTATGAAGCTTTCTTT | CASGSKPGYEAFF
. | 12 | TRBJ2-1 | TRBV29-1 | TRBD1 | TGCAGCGCAAGGGACAGGGTCAATGAGCAGTTCTTC | CSARDRVNEQFF
. | 16 | TRBJ1-5 | TRBV11-2 | . | TGTGCCAGCAGCTTAGATGGCGGGGGCCGCGATCAGCCCCAGCATTTT | CASSLDGGGRDQPQHF
. | 18 | TRBJ1-2 | TRBV4-2 | . | TGTGCCAGCAGCCAAGGATCAGGGCTCAAGGAAGGGGTCTATGGCTACACCTTC | CASSQGSGLKEGVYGYTF
. | 13 | TRBJ2-7 | TRBV10-2 | TRBD1 | TGCGCCAGCAAACAGGGGATCACCTACGAGCAGTACTTC | CASKQGITYEQYF
. | 15 | TRBJ2-2 | TRBV2 | . | TGTGCCAGCAGTGAAGCGCTTCCAGGTGGCGGGGAGCTGTTTTTT | CASSEALPGGGELFF
. | 16 | TRBJ2-1 | TRBV4-3 | . | TGCGCCAGCAGCCAAGATTCGGCTGGAGCCTTCAATGAGCAGTTCTTC | CASSQDSAGAFNEQFF
. | 14 | TRBJ2-1 | TRBV18 | . | TGTGCCAGCTCACCACCCGGACAAGACAATGAGCAGTTCTTC | CASSPPGQDNEQFF